This T cell receptor beta chain was documented in a study of vaccination effects on CD4 cells after COVID-19. Overall study context: The participants, recipients of two vaccine doses, got either BNT162b2 or mRNA-1273.

This clone was picked up one time. Its specificity is unknown. Antigen-specific CD4+ T cell clonotypes were called by their expansion after viral peptide-pool culture in ViraFEST. CD4+ T cells were isolated after less than 13 days of culture. No vaccinee had earlier SARS-CoV-2 infection, and nucleocapsid antibodies were negative. Cells had half their medium changed to IL-2 medium on days 3 and 7. TCRdb's table, derived via immunoSEQ multiplex PCR, lists solely in-frame clones and lacks some. The sample includes 27,000 or so clones, approximately 75% of them seen just once. This specimen consisted of CD4+ T cells from PBMCs cultured with SARS-CoV-2 spike peptides, obtained before COVID-19 vaccination. This receptor was taken from a human donor who received a COVID-19 vaccine.

The CDR3 is CASSPSPRQGEETQYF. In nucleotides, the CDR3 is TGTGCCAGCAGTCCGAGTCCCAGACAGGGGGAAGAGACCCAGTACTTC. The rearrangement joins TRBV27 to TRBJ2-5; 9 bases match TRBD1. The CDR3 is 16 residues long. V was clipped by 5 bases and J by 3 bases; unmatched bases: 10. CDR1 is MNHEY, CDR2 SMNVEV, per germline (reference sequence).